This TCR beta chain originates from a study of brain T cells in children with intractable seizures. The CDR3 runs to 13 residues. Trimming removed 6 bases from V and 6 bases from J; junction bases left unmatched: 2. CDR1 KGHDR and CDR2 SFDVKD come from the germline V gene. Repertoires were generated with immunoSEQ multiplex PCR, while TCRdb's copy carries only in-frame clones and drops some. The sample carries 110,000 or so clones, under 95% recorded once. The sequence derives from a boy in the first two years of life with hemimegalencephaly and intractable seizures. The chain couples TRBV24-1 to TRBJ2-4; 9 bases align to TRBD2. Sequencing used peripheral blood, obtained at surgery. The CDR3: CATSQAGGNIQYF. The CDR3 coding sequence is TGTGCCACCAGTCAAGCGGGAGGAAACATTCAGTACTTC.